Here is one T cell receptor beta chain with its context. This specimen comes from a study of blood T cell repertoires in COVID-19. Study-level background: T cells, B-cell-depleted T cells, or PBMCs supplied cDNA or gDNA.

The CDR3 extends over 19 amino acids. The germline gives CDR1 SNHLY, CDR2 FYNNEI. The germline V and J ends were trimmed by 8 bases and 0 bases, with 25 bases remaining between them. Original handling: Reference gene primer amplification gave nucleated cell count estimates. Method: immunoSEQ multiplex PCR; TCRdb's copy keeps in-frame clones and lacks some. V and J calls and clone size are given by that table; D and trimming were obtained from the DNA. Of some 70,000 clones in the sample, about 91% were seen once. V gene TRBV2 combines with J gene TRBJ1-4; D is unclear. This receptor was taken from a woman between 70 and 85 years old with acute or convalescent COVID-19. Sequencing was carried out using peripheral blood. The CDR3 coding sequence is TGTGCCAGCCACCGGCTGTTAAACAGTCTTGTTGCAACTAATGAAAAACTGTTTTTT. The encoded protein is CASHRLLNSLVATNEKLFF.